This entry is about one T cell receptor (beta chain). The entry originates in a study of blood T cell repertoires in COVID-19. The CDR3 is made up of 15 amino acids. V lost 6 bases to trimming and J lost 4 bases, with 18 bases between them. Per the germline V gene, CDR1 is MNHEY and CDR2 is SMNVEV (reference sequence). Sequenced by immunoSEQ multiplex PCR; TCRdb stores in-frame clones only, minus some. Of around 70,000 clones listed, 70% to 85% are singletons. The clonotype comes from an older woman with acute or convalescent COVID-19. Sequenced input: peripheral blood. The chain combines TRBV27 with TRBJ1-1, with unresolved D. The CDR3 DNA is TGTGCCAGCAGCTCCTCGGCGGGTATGGGCACTGAAGCTTTCTTT. It translates to CASSSSAGMGTEAFF.